Listed here is a single T cell receptor (beta chain). Antigen: not known. This entry is derived from a study of T cells in Graves' hyperthyroidism and ophthalmopathy. Study-wide results and caveats: Within blood appeared most thyroid clonotypes that had expanded above 0.001.

Graves' hyperthyroidism was deemed stable given no ophthalmopathy progression within 18 months. The germline V gene encodes CDR1 DFQATT and CDR2 SNEGSKA (reference sequence). This CDR3 region has 16 residues. Trimming cost V 3 bases and J 0 bases; bases outside gene matches: 8. TCR beta CDR3 regions were amplified from RNA. The HTBI primer set served for first-round RT-PCR of the TCR CDR3. TCRdb recomputed calls from the multiplex PCR reads with MiXCR, one row per CDR3 protein. The sample consists of around 580,000 distinct CDR3 sequences, approximately 15% of them appearing once. The source is a woman aged 18-29 years with Graves' hyperthyroidism. The material sequenced was blood. The genes are TRBV20-1 and TRBJ2-1, with 7 bases lining up with TRBD2. The CDR3: CSASDPLAGSYNEQFF. CDR3 in DNA: TGCAGTGCTAGTGACCCATTAGCGGGCTCCTACAATGAGCAGTTCTTC.